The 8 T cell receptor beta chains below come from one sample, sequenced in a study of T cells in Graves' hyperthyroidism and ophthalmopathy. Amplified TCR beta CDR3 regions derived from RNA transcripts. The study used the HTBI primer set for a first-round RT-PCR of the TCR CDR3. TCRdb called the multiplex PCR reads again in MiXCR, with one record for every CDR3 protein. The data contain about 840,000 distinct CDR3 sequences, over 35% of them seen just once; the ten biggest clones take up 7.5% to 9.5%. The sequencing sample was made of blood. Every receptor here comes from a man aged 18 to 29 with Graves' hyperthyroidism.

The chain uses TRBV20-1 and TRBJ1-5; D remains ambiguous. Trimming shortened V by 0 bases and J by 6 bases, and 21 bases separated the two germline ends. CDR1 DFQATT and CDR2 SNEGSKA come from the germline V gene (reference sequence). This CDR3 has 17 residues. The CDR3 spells CSARDGRGPLGSQPQHF. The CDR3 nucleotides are TGCAGTGCTAGAGATGGACGAGGACCCTTAGGGAGTCAGCCCCAGCATTTT.

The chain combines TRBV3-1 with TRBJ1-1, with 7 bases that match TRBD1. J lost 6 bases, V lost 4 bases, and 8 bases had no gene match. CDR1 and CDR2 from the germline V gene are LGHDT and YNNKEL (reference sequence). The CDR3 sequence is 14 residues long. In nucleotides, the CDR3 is TGTGCCAGCAGCCCCCGACAGGGCCCAGCTGAAGCTTTCTTT. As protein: CASSPRQGPAEAFF.

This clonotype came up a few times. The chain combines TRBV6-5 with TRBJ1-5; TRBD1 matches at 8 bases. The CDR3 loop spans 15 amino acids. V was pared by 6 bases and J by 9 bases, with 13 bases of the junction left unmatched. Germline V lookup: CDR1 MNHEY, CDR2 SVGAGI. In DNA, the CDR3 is TGTGCCAGCAGACTGGACAGGGATCCGTATTGGCCCCAGCATTTT. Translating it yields CASRLDRDPYWPQHF.

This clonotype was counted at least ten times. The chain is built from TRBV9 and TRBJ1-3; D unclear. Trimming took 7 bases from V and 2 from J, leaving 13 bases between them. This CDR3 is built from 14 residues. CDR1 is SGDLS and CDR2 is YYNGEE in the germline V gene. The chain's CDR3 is CASHPGYTGNTIYF. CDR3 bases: TGTGCCAGCCACCCCGGATACACTGGAAACACCATATATTTT.

CDR3 region: CASSQDPRWGGSGANVLTF. CDR3 DNA: TGCGCCAGCAGCCAAGATCCCCGGTGGGGCGGCTCTGGGGCCAACGTCCTGACTTTC. The chain uses TRBV4-1 and TRBJ2-6, with D possibly being TRBD1 (5 bases). The V and J ends lost 0 bases and 0 bases respectively, with 15 bases between them. This CDR3 is built from 19 residues. Germline V gene lookup returns CDR1 MGHRA and CDR2 YSYEKL.

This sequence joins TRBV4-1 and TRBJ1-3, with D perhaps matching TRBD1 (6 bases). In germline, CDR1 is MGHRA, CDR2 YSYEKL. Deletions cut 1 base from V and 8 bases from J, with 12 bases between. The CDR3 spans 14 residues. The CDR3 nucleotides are TGCGCCAGCAGCCAAGGGAACAGGGCTGACACCATATATTTT. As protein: CASSQGNRADTIYF.

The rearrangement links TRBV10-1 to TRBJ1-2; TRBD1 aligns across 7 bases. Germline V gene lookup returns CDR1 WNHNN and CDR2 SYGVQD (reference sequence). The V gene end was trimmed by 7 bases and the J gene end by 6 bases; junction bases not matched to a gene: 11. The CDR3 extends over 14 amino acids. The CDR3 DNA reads TGCGCCAGCACCGATGAGGGGGCGCGGAATGGCTACACCTTC. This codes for CASTDEGARNGYTF.

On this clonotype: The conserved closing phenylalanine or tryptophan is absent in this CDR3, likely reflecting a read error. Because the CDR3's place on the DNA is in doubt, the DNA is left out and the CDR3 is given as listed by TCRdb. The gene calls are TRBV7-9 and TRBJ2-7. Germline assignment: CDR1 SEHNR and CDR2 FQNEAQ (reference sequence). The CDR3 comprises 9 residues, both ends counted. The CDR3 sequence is CASSLGGIL.